This entry lists 9 T cell receptor beta chains sequenced from one sample in a study of CD8+CD57+ T cells in acquired aplastic anemia. Profiling of TCR beta VDJ combinations and CDR3 sequences used genomic DNA as template. TCRdb itself ran the reads through MiXCR, one entry per CDR3 protein. The sample has some 68,000 distinct CDR3 sequences, 54% seen once; the top ten hold around 8.3%. Specimen: sorted CD4+, CD8+, or CD8+CD57+ T cells (not recorded which) from PBMCs. Source of these receptors: a human donor in good health, serving as a control.

V and J are TRBV7-2 and TRBJ1-4; no definite D call. The V gene's germline CDR1 is SGHTA and CDR2 FQGNSA. V gave up 1 base and J gave up 3 bases, with 9 bases separating them. This CDR3 is built from 15 residues. The CDR3 region is CASSLGGEPNEKLFF. The CDR3 DNA reads TGTGCCAGCAGCTTAGGGGGAGAGCCTAATGAAAAACTGTTTTTT. The full variable domain, rest sourced from reference TRBV7-2 and TRBJ1-4, is GAGVSQSPSNKVTEKGKDVELRCDPISGHTALYWYRQSLGQGLEFLIYFQGNSAPDKSGLPSDRFSAERTGGSVSTLTIQRTQQEDSAVYLCASSLGGEPNEKLFFGSGTQLSVL.

This clonotype was counted at least ten times. CDR3 DNA: TGTGCCAGCAGTGAAGGGGGCGGGTTCTATGGCTACACCTTC. Translating it yields CASSEGGGFYGYTF. The genes are TRBV6-1 and TRBJ1-2, with TRBD1 as a possible D gene (5 bases). The V end was cut by 1 base, the J end by 4 bases, with 10 bases between. CDR1 and CDR2 (germline): MNHNS, SASEGT. This CDR3 region has 14 residues.

There are many counts of this clonotype. CDR3 residues: CASSLVIKYEAFF. The CDR3 DNA reads TGTGCCAGCAGCTTGGTTATCAAATATGAAGCTTTCTTT. The V call is TRBV5-8, the J call TRBJ1-1; D uncertain. This CDR3 is 13 amino acids long. Germline-derived CDR1 and CDR2 are SGHTS and YDEGEE. With 0 bases removed from V and 7 bases from J, the gap between germline ends came to 10 bases.

The count of this clonotype is one. The chain employs TRBV14 and TRBJ1-2, with D uncertain. The CDR3 is made up of 13 amino acids. The ends were cut back, 4 bases at V and 4 bases at J, with 10 bases in the middle. Germline lookup yields CDR1 SGHDN and CDR2 FVKESK. The CDR3 coding sequence is TGTGCCAGCAGCCTCGGACGTTCCTATGGCTACACCTTC. Residues: CASSLGRSYGYTF. Full variable domain (outside the CDR3, taken from reference TRBV14 and TRBJ1-2): EAGVTQFPSHSVIEKGQTVTLRCDPISGHDNLYWYRRVMGKEIKFLLHFVKESKQDESGMPNNRFLAERTGGTYSTLKVQPAELEDSGVYFCASSLGRSYGYTFGSGTRLTVV.

This clonotype was picked up one time. The rearrangement joins TRBV11-1 to TRBJ2-1; 14 nucleotides match TRBD2. Trimming removed 4 bases from V and 5 bases from J; junction bases left unmatched: 7. Germline CDR1 and CDR2: SGHAT and FQDESV (reference sequence). The CDR3 sequence is 17 residues long. The CDR3: CASSYKEGLAGDNEQFF. CDR3 bases: TGTGCCAGCAGCTATAAAGAGGGACTAGCGGGAGACAATGAGCAGTTCTTC.

This clonotype was recorded at least ten times. The chain is built from TRBV5-1 and TRBJ2-2, with D tentatively TRBD2 (5 bases). There are 14 residues in the CDR3. Germline V gives CDR1 SGHRS, CDR2 YFSETQ. Trimming pared 3 bases from V and 3 bases from J, leaving 9 bases between. CDR3 sequence: CASSSGIYTGELFF. CDR3 DNA sequence: TGCGCCAGCAGCTCCGGGATTTACACCGGGGAGCTGTTTTTT.

The rearrangement uses TRBV24-1 and TRBJ2-5; TRBD1 matches at 11 bases. Germline CDR1 KGHDR, CDR2 SFDVKD. The CDR3 totals 17 residues. With 4 bases clipped from V and 5 bases from J, the junction kept 11 bases outside the gene matches. Here the CDR3 reads CATSDLRGTGGWETQYF. The CDR3 nucleotides read TGTGCCACCAGTGACCTACGGGGGACAGGGGGTTGGGAGACCCAGTACTTC.

The V gene is TRBV10-3, the J gene TRBJ1-5; D may be TRBD1 (5 bases). CDR1 is ENHRY and CDR2 is SYGVKD in the germline V gene. Trimming stripped 4 bases from V and 4 bases from J, with 8 bases between. CDR3 length equals 13 residues. The DNA for the CDR3 is TGTGCCATCAGTGCAGAGGGGAATCAGCCCCAGCATTTT. Translation: CAISAEGNQPQHF.

There are a few counts of this clonotype. A much larger clonotype is one base distant, so this may be a read error. The J gene is TRBJ2-7, the V gene TRBV11-1; either TRBD1 or TRBD2 may fit D (5 bases each). The CDR3 is 16 amino acids. From germline, CDR1 is SGHAT and CDR2 FQDESV (reference sequence). In nucleotides, the CDR3 is TGTGCCAGCACCCTGACCGGGACCCTTGGGTTCTACGAGCAGTGCTTC. Its protein product is CASTLTGTLGFYEQCF.